This TCR beta chain is drawn from a study of blood T cell repertoires in COVID-19. Study overall: Acute and convalescent COVID-19 specimens originated in the United States, Italy and Spain. Sources were T cells, B-cell-depleted T cells, or PBMCs; the material itself was cDNA or gDNA.

Original processing methods: Amplified reference gene primers provided the basis for estimating nucleated cell counts. Clones were sequenced by immunoSEQ multiplex PCR, and TCRdb holds only the in-frame ones, with some missing. The V and J calls and clone size are taken from that table; D and trimming were inferred from the DNA. The profile covers 120,000 to 150,000 clones, with roughly 80% appearing a single time and about 15% taken by the ten largest. Sequenced material: peripheral blood. The clonotype originates from a man in his fifties or sixties with acute or convalescent COVID-19.

This chain's CDR3 is CAWSGQGAQEAGANVLTF. The CDR3 coding sequence is TGTGCCTGGAGTGGACAGGGGGCGCAAGAGGCTGGGGCCAACGTCCTGACTTTC. The chain combines TRBV30 with TRBJ2-6; 10 bases fit TRBD1. CDR3 length equals 18 residues. CDR1 is GTSNPN and CDR2 is SVGIG in the germline V gene (reference sequence). V was clipped by 1 base and J by 2 bases; unmatched bases: 8.